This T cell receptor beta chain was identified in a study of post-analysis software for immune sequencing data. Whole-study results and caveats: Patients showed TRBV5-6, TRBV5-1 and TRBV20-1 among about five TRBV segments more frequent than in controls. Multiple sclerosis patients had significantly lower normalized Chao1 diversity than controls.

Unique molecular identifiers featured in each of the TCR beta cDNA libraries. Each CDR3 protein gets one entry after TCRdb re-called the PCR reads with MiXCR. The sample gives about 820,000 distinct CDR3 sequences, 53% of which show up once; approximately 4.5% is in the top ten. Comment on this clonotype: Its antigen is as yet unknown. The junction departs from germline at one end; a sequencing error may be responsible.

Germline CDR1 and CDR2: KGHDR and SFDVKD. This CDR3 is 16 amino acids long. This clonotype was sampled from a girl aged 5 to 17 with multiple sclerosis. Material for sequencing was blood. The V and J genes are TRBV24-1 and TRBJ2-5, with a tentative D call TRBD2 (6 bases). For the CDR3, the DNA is TGTGCCACCAGTGAAGGTCGGGGGAGCACCCAAGAGACCCGGTACTTC. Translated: CATSEGRGSTQETRYF.